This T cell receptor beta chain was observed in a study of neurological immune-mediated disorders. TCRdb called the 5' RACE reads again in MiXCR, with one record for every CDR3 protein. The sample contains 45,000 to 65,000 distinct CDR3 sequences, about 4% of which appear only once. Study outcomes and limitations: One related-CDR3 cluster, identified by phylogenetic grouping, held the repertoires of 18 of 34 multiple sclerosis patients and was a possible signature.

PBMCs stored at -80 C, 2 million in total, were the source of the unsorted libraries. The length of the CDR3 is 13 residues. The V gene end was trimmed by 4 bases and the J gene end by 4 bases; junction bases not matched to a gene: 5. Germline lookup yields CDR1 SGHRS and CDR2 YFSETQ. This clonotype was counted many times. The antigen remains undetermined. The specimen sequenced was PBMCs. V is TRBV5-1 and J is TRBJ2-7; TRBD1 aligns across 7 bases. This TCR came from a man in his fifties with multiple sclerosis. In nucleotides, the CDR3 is TGCGCCAGCAGCCCAGACAGGGTGTACGAGCAGTACTTC. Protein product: CASSPDRVYEQYF.